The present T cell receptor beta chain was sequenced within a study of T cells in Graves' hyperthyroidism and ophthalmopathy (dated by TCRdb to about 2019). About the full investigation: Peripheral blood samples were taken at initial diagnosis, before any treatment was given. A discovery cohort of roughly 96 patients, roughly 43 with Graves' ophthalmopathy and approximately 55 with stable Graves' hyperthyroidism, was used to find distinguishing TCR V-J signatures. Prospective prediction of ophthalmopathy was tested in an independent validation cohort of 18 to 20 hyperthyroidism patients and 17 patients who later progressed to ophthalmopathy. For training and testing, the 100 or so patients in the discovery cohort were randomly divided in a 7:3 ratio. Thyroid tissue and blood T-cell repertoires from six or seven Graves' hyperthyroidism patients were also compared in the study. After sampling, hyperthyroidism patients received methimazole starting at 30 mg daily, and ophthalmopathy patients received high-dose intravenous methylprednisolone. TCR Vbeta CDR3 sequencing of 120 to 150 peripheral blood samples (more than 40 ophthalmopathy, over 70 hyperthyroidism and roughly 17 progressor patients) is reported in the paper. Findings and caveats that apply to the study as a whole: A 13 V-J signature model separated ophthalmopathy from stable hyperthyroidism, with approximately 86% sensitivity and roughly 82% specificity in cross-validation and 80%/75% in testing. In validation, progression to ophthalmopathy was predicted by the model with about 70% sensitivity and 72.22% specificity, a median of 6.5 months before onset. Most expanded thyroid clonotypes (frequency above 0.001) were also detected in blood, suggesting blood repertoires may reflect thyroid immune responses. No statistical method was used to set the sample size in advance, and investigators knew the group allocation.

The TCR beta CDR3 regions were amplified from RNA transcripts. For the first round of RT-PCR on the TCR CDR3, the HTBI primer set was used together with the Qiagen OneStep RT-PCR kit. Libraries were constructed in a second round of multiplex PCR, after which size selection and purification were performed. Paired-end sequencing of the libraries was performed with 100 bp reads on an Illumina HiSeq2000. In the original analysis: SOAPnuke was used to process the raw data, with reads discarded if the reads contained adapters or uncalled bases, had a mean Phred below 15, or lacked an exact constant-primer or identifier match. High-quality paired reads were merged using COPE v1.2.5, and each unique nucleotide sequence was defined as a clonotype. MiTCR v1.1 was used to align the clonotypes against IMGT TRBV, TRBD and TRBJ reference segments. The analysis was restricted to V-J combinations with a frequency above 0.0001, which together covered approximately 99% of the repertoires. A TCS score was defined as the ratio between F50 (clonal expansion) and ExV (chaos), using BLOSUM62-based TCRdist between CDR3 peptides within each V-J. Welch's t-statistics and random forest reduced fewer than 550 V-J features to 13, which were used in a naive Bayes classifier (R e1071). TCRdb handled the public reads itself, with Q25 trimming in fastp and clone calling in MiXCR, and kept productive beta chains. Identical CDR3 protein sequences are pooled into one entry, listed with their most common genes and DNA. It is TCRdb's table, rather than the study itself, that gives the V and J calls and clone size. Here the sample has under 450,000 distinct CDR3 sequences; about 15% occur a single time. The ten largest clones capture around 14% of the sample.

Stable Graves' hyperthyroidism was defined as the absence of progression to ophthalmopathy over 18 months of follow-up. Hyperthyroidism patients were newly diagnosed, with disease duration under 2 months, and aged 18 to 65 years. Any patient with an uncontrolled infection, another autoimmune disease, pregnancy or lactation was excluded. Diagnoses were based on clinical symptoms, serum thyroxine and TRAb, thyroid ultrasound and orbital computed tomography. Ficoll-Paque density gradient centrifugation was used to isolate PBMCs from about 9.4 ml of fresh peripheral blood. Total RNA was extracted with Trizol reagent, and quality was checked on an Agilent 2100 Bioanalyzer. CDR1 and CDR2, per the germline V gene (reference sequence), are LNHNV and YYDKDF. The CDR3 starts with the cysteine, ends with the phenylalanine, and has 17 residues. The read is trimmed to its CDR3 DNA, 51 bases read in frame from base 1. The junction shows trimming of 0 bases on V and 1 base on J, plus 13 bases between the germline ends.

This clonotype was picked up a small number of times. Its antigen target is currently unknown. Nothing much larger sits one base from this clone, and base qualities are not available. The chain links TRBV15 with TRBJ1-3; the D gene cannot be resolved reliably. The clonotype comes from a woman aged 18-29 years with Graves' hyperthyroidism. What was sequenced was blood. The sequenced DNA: TGTGCCACCAGCAGAGATAGGATAGGCATTTCTGGAAACACCATATATTTT. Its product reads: CATSRDRIGISGNTIYF.